These 25 T cell receptor beta chains were sequenced from one sample in a study of brain metastases from non-small cell lung cancer. Measured with immunoSEQ multiplex PCR; TCRdb has only the in-frame clones, and not every one. The sample lists over a thousand clones, roughly 85% occurring once. Material: tissue from a brain metastasis. The receptor set was obtained from a donor aged 40 or over with non-small cell lung cancer.

The chain links TRBV5-1 to TRBJ2-1, with TRBD2 matching 8 bases. The CDR3 has 15 residues. V shed 0 bases, J shed 8 bases, and the junction held 7 bases outside the gene matches. Germline lookup yields CDR1 SGHRS and CDR2 YFSETQ. The CDR3: CASSLVGLGNDEQFF. DNA of the CDR3: TGCGCCAGCAGCTTGGTGGGACTAGGAAATGATGAGCAGTTCTTC.

This clone is a singleton in its sample. The junction departs from the called germline gene at one end, perhaps through a read error. Different DNA sequences within this sample yield the same CDR3. The chain recombines TRBV5-4 with TRBJ2-5; TRBD2 might be the D (5 bases). CDR1 and CDR2 from the germline V gene are SGHNT and YYREEE (reference sequence). The CDR3 sequence is 14 residues long. CDR3 bases: TGTGCCAGCAGCTCGAGGGATGCGGTTGAGACTCAGTACTTC. This translates into CASSSRDAVETQYF.

For this clone: At one end, the junction sequence differs from germline, possibly due to a read error. This specimen includes other DNA sequences encoding the same CDR3. The CDR3 DNA follows: TGTGCCAGCAGCTTGGATCAGCGGAGCTCCTACAATGAGCAATTCTTC. Translation: CASSLDQRSSYNEQFF. The chain links TRBV5-6 to TRBJ2-1; possible D gene TRBD2, 5 bases. The germline V gene has CDR1 SGHDT and CDR2 YYEEEE. CDR3 length: 16 residues.

The chain joins TRBV10-1 to TRBJ1-6; D not certain. This CDR3 has 18 residues. With 4 bases removed from V and 1 base from J, the gap between germline ends came to 17 bases. Germline V gene lookup returns CDR1 WNHNN and CDR2 SYGVQD (reference sequence). CDR3 in amino acids: CASSVLVHAQSYNSPLHF. The CDR3 nucleotides read TGCGCCAGCAGTGTTCTCGTACATGCCCAGTCCTATAATTCACCCCTCCACTTT.

The chain uses TRBV6-5 and TRBJ2-3; D gene uncertain. This CDR3 contains 14 residues. Trimming pared 5 bases from V and 6 bases from J, leaving 15 bases between. Germline V gene lookup returns CDR1 MNHEY and CDR2 SVGAGI. The DNA of the CDR3 is TGTGCCAGCAGTCCTCAGAGGCAGGAGGATACGCAGTATTTT. It codes for CASSPQRQEDTQYF.

The CDR3 DNA reads as TGTGCCAGCAGCCGGGACAGGGCCTCCTACGAGCAGTACTTC. This encodes CASSRDRASYEQYF. This rearrangement joins TRBV6-5 to TRBJ2-7, with 9 positions matching TRBD1. Germline assignment: CDR1 MNHEY and CDR2 SVGAGI. The CDR3 spans 14 residues. Trimming at V came to 6 bases and at J to 0 bases, leaving 3 bases not matched to a gene.

Notes on this clone: This could be a read error, since a much larger clone is one nucleotide away. Other nucleotide sequences from this sample produce the same CDR3. This chain connects TRBV29-1 to TRBJ2-6, with D maybe TRBD1 (5 bases). The germline V gene encodes CDR1 SQVTM and CDR2 ANQGSEA. CDR3 length: 12 residues. The CDR3 here is CSVNAGANVLTF. The CDR3 coding sequence is TGCAGCGTTAATGCTGGGGCCAACGTCCTAACTTTC.

This chain's CDR3 is CASSLRGGSDTQYF. Written as DNA, the CDR3 is TGTGCCAGCAGCTTAAGAGGGGGATCGGATACGCAGTATTTT. This chain joins TRBV7-9 and TRBJ2-3, with D possibly TRBD1 on 6 matching bases. The CDR3 contains 14 residues. Germline CDR1 reads SEHNR; CDR2 reads FQNEAQ (reference sequence). The V end was cut by 2 bases, the J end by 6 bases, with 12 bases between.

The chain has TRBV5-4 and TRBJ2-1; D is possibly TRBD2 (6 bases). The CDR3 loop spans 16 amino acids. V was clipped by 4 bases and J by 9 bases, with 23 bases between them. CDR1 and CDR2 (germline): SGHNT, YYREEE (reference sequence). Written as DNA, the CDR3 is TGTGCCAGCAGCACCACCCTAACAGGAGGGCCGGTTGAGCAGTTCTTC. Encoded protein: CASSTTLTGGPVEQFF.

V usage is TRBV4-1 and J usage is TRBJ2-4; 7 bases align to TRBD1. The germline CDR1 and CDR2 sequences are MGHRA and YSYEKL. Losses at the gene ends were 0 bases for V and 2 bases for J; bases not matched to a gene: 7. The CDR3 is made up of 17 amino acids. CDR3 amino acids: CASSQDRQGKPKNIQYF. The CDR3 DNA reads TGCGCCAGCAGCCAAGACCGACAGGGAAAACCCAAAAACATTCAGTACTTC.

This chain connects TRBV7-9 to TRBJ2-3; the D is unclear. Per the germline V gene, CDR1 is SEHNR and CDR2 is FQNEAQ (reference sequence). The CDR3 is 13 residues long. The V end was cut by 3 bases, the J end by 0 bases, with 4 bases between. CDR3 in amino acids: CASSLGSTDTQYF. CDR3 coding DNA: TGTGCCAGCAGCTTGGGGAGCACAGATACGCAGTATTTT.

This sequence joins TRBV28 and TRBJ2-2, with 10 bases matching TRBD1. Looked up from germline, CDR1 is MDHEN and CDR2 is SYDVKM. The CDR3 sequence is 17 residues long. V shed 4 bases, J shed 4 bases, and the junction held 9 bases outside the gene matches. CDR3 loop: CASSSGTGEFGTGELFF. The CDR3 DNA reads TGTGCCAGCAGTTCCGGGACAGGGGAGTTTGGCACCGGGGAGCTGTTTTTT.

This chain joins TRBV15 and TRBJ1-2, with D unresolved. The germline CDR1 and CDR2 sequences are LNHNV and YYDKDF (reference sequence). The CDR3 extends over 14 amino acids. Trimming took off 5 bases at V and 2 bases at J, with 12 bases between the two ends. CDR3 sequence reads: CATSSPGLNYGYTF. CDR3 in DNA: TGTGCCACCAGCTCCCCGGGGTTGAACTATGGCTACACCTTC.

The chain links TRBV28 to TRBJ2-2; D perhaps matches TRBD2 (5 bases). CDR1 is MDHEN and CDR2 is SYDVKM in the germline V gene. Between the trimmed V and J ends, which lost 1 base and 9 bases, there was a span of 18 bases. This CDR3 spans 16 amino acids. The chain's CDR3 is CASSLSSQPRNRELFF. CDR3 DNA: TGTGCCAGCAGTTTATCTAGCCAGCCTAGGAACCGGGAGCTGTTTTTT.

This chain connects TRBV6-1 to TRBJ2-1; TRBD1 matches 11 bases. The V segment lost 4 bases and the J segment 7 bases; nucleotides outside the gene matches: 12. This CDR3 is 17 amino acids long. Germline V gene sequence: CDR1 MNHNS, CDR2 SASEGT. The CDR3 protein is CASSAYRTGGARNEQFF. Here the CDR3 DNA reads TGTGCCAGCAGTGCCTATAGGACAGGGGGCGCCCGGAATGAGCAGTTCTTC.

This clone is labeled large. V is TRBV4-1 and J is TRBJ1-1; 7 nucleotides match TRBD1. After removal of 2 bases from V and 1 base from J, the junction contained 7 bases not matched to a gene. Germline V lookup: CDR1 MGHRA, CDR2 YSYEKL. The CDR3 has 16 residues. CDR3 region: CASSQTPQGKNTEAFF. CDR3 DNA: TGCGCCAGCAGCCAAACACCACAGGGGAAGAACACTGAAGCTTTCTTT.

This sequence joins TRBV3-1 (or the pseudogene TRBV3-2) and TRBJ2-1; no firm D call. The V and J ends lost 1 base and 7 bases respectively, with 8 bases between them. Germline V gene sequence: CDR1 LGHDT, CDR2 YNNKEL (reference sequence). The CDR3 length is 13 residues. The CDR3 nucleotides read TGTGCCAGCAGCCAAGGGCCACGAAATGAGCAGTTCTTC. Protein product: CASSQGPRNEQFF.

This clone was picked up one time. The rearrangement uses TRBV19 and TRBJ2-7, with D uncertain. The CDR3 consists of 13 residues. CDR1 and CDR2 (germline): LNHDA, SQIVND (reference sequence). V was cut by 3 bases and J by 2 bases, with 8 bases left in between. In DNA, the CDR3 is TGTGCCAGTAGTATCCTAGGTACCTACGAGCAGTACTTC. Protein product: CASSILGTYEQYF.

As regards this clone: A much larger clone lies a single base off, so this may be a read error. The genes are TRBV5-6 and TRBJ2-7; maybe TRBD1 (5 bases). This CDR3 is 12 amino acids long. Germline CDR1 reads SGHDT; CDR2 reads YYEEEE. Between the trimmed V and J ends, which lost 3 bases and 6 bases, there was a span of 10 bases. CDR3 sequence (DNA): TGTGCCAGCAGCTCTGGGGCCCTCGAGCAGTACTTC. This sequence encodes CASSSGALEQYF.

This chain links TRBV14 with TRBJ2-7; TRBD1 aligns across 9 bases. The CDR3 covers 13 residues. Germline values: CDR1 SGHDN, CDR2 FVKESK. The ends lost 4 bases at V and 5 bases at J; junction bases unmatched: 3. The CDR3 DNA sequence: TGTGCCAGCAGCCTCCGGACAGGGGACGAGCAGTACTTC. This gives the protein CASSLRTGDEQYF.

The chain couples TRBV5-1 to TRBJ2-6, with D unclear. V was cut by 0 bases and J by 0 bases, with 4 bases left in between. This CDR3 region has 15 residues. From germline, CDR1 is SGHRS and CDR2 YFSETQ. The CDR3 protein is CASSLDVSGANVLTF. The CDR3 DNA reads as TGCGCCAGCAGCTTGGACGTCTCTGGGGCCAACGTCCTGACTTTC.

About this clone itself: One junction end disagrees with the germline gene, perhaps due to a read error. The V gene is TRBV24-1, the J gene TRBJ2-3; 9 bases map to TRBD1. Germline loops: CDR1 KGHDR, CDR2 SFDVKD. This CDR3 has 17 amino acids. The CDR3 loop reads CATSDSTGGKITNTQYF. DNA of the CDR3: TGTGCCACCAGTGATTCGACAGGGGGAAAAATCACAAATACGCAGTATTTT.

The V gene is TRBV5-8, the J gene TRBJ1-5, with 7 bases that match TRBD1. CDR3 size: 15 residues. V was clipped by 0 bases and J by 3 bases; unmatched bases: 3. Germline values: CDR1 SGHTS, CDR2 YDEGEE. In nucleotides, the CDR3 is TGTGCCAGCAGCTTGGGGGACAGCTTCAATCAGCCCCAGCATTTT. Residues: CASSLGDSFNQPQHF.

Of note for this clone: The junction shows a germline mismatch at one end, possibly a read error. Other DNA variants within this sample encode the same CDR3. V usage is TRBV2 and J usage is TRBJ1-2; D gene ambiguous. The CDR3 consists of 14 residues. CDR1 and CDR2 (germline): SNHLY, FYNNEI. Here the CDR3 DNA reads TGTGCCACCCGACCTGGGGAAGCTAATTATGGCTACACCTTC. Protein product: CATRPGEANYGYTF.

The chain couples TRBV27 to TRBJ2-7; 11 positions match TRBD1. The CDR3 covers 13 residues. The junction had 0 bases not matched to a gene; V was cut back by 2 bases and J by 6 bases. Germline CDR1 is MNHEY and CDR2 is SMNVEV (reference sequence). CDR3 DNA: TGTGCCAGCAGTTTAGGGACAGGGGGCGAGCAGTACTTC. It translates to CASSLGTGGEQYF.